The next 4 T cell receptor beta chains were all read from a single sample in a study of T-cell reconstitution after alpha-beta-depleted transplantation in children. Preparation of the TCRbeta library was carried out with unique molecular identifiers. TCRdb recomputed calls from the PCR reads with MiXCR, one row per CDR3 protein. This sample yields just under 150,000 distinct CDR3 sequences, of which 8% to 10% are seen a single time; approximately 18% belongs to the top ten. Sample: PBMCs, mostly from graft donor cells, taken 180 days after TCRalphabeta/CD19-depleted stem cell transplant. These receptors all stem from a female patient between 2 and 15 years old who had a stem cell transplant for congenital amegakaryocytic thrombocytopenia, so the T cells may come from the graft donor.

The chain carries TRBV27 and TRBJ2-3; D remains unclear. The CDR3 consists of 17 residues. The V gene lost 5 bases and the J gene lost 2 bases, with 20 bases spanning the gap. Per the germline V gene, CDR1 is MNHEY and CDR2 is SMNVEV (reference sequence). CDR3 protein: CASSPFHKARDTDTQYF. For the CDR3, the DNA is TGTGCCAGCAGTCCCTTCCACAAAGCCCGTGACACAGATACGCAGTATTTT.

In this sample, this clonotype turned up many times. The chain links TRBV7-9 to TRBJ2-7; D is unresolved. The germline V gene has CDR1 SEHNR and CDR2 FQNEAQ (reference sequence). The germline V and J ends were trimmed by 1 base and 3 bases, with 4 bases remaining between them. The CDR3 spans 12 residues. CDR3 region: CASSLENYEQYF. DNA of the CDR3: TGTGCCAGCAGCTTAGAGAACTACGAGCAGTACTTC.

This clonotype was seen only a few times. The chain employs TRBV20-1 and TRBJ2-7, with D possibly matching TRBD2 (6 bases). CDR3 length equals 14 residues. V lost 5 bases, J lost 3 bases, and 17 bases lay in between. Germline assignment: CDR1 DFQATT and CDR2 SNEGSKA (reference sequence). In DNA form, the CDR3 reads TGCAGTGCTGCAGGGACTCCAAGTGACTACGAGCAGTACTTC. The encoded protein is CSAAGTPSDYEQYF.

This clonotype was seen ten or more times. J is TRBJ1-1 and V is TRBV7-3, with unresolved D. The CDR3 contains 13 residues. Per the germline V gene, CDR1 is SGHTA and CDR2 is FQGTGA. Trimming removed 5 bases from V and 4 bases from J, with 11 bases in between. Written as DNA, the CDR3 is TGTGCCAGCAGCGACGAAGTCATCACTGAAGCTTTCTTT. Its protein is CASSDEVITEAFF.